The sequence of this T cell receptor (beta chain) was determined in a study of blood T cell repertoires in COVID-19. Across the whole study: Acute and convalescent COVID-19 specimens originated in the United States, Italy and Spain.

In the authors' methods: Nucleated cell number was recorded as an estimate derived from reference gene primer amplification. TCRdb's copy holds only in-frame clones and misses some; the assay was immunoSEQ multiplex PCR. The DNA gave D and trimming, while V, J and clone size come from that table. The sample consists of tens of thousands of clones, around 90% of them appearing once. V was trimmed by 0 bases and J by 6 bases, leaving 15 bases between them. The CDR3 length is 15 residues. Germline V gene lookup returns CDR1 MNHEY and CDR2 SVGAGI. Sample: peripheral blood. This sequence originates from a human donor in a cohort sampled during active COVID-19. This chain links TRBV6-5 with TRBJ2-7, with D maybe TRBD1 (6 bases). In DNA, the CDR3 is TGTGCCAGCAGTTACTCGCCAGGGGTAAATTCCGAGCAGTACTTC. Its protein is CASSYSPGVNSEQYF.